The 27 T cell receptor beta chains given below trace back to one sample, sequenced in a study of shared clonotypes between healthy human individuals. Clones were read by immunoSEQ multiplex PCR, and TCRdb kept only the in-frame ones, dropping some. The data hold about 2.4 million clones, with roughly 93% observed a single time. The source material was naive CD4+ T cells from PBMCs. The subset is: CD45RA+ positively selected. All receptors derive from a man younger than 35 in good health. Some clones in this sample may be carry-over from other donors' samples.

As for this clone: The same CDR3 arises from other DNA sequences in this sample as well. V gene TRBV29-1 combines with J gene TRBJ2-7; D is unresolved. The length of the CDR3 is 12 residues. V was trimmed by 6 bases and J by 3 bases, leaving 12 bases between them. Germline loops: CDR1 SQVTM, CDR2 ANQGSEA. CDR3 bases: TGCAGCGTGCTGGTCGGTAGCTACGAGCAGTACTTC. Amino acids: CSVLVGSYEQYF.

In DNA, the CDR3 is TGTGCCAGCAGCGCCGAAAGGTCCTACGAGCAGTACTTC. Translation: CASSAERSYEQYF. V gene TRBV5-5 combines with J gene TRBJ2-7; D is unclear. With 4 bases removed from V and 1 base from J, the gap between germline ends came to 9 bases. CDR3 size: 13 residues. CDR1 is SGHKS and CDR2 is YYEKEE in the germline V gene (reference sequence).

V usage is TRBV7-8 and J usage is TRBJ2-1, with TRBD2 matching 7 bases. CDR3 size: 18 residues. Trimming cost V 3 bases and J 5 bases; bases outside gene matches: 16. The germline V gene encodes CDR1 SGHVS and CDR2 FQNEAQ. The CDR3 is CASSFTTYSAGEDNEQFF. The DNA of the CDR3 is TGTGCCAGCAGCTTCACCACTTATTCGGCGGGAGAGGACAATGAGCAGTTCTTC.

The chain links TRBV27 to TRBJ2-5, with TRBD2 matching 10 bases. With 3 bases clipped from V and 5 bases from J, the junction kept 9 bases outside the gene matches. The CDR3 contains 16 residues. Germline lookup yields CDR1 MNHEY and CDR2 SMNVEV (reference sequence). CDR3: CASSLLPSGRGETQYF. CDR3 in DNA: TGTGCCAGCAGTTTGCTACCTAGCGGGAGAGGCGAGACCCAGTACTTC.

Here the CDR3 DNA reads TGCGCCAGCAGCCAACCCCGGGTATCCTACGAGCAGTACTTC. Translated, it gives CASSQPRVSYEQYF. The chain carries TRBV4-1 and TRBJ2-7; D uncertain. CDR1 MGHRA and CDR2 YSYEKL come from the germline V gene. This CDR3 contains 14 residues. Trimming pared 2 bases from V and 1 base from J, leaving 9 bases between.

V is TRBV28 and J is TRBJ2-7; a possible D gene is TRBD1 (6 bases). Trimming pared 8 bases from V and 4 bases from J, leaving 18 bases between. The CDR3 length is 14 residues. Germline values: CDR1 MDHEN, CDR2 SYDVKM. The CDR3 loop reads CASHLGGGAYEQYF. As DNA, the CDR3 is TGTGCCAGCCACTTAGGTGGGGGCGCTTACGAGCAGTACTTC.

This clone has only one observation. This sequence joins TRBV5-1 and TRBJ2-5; TRBD1 aligns across 7 bases. The CDR3 covers 15 residues. Per the germline V gene, CDR1 is SGHRS and CDR2 is YFSETQ. Trimming at V came to 3 bases and at J to 5 bases, leaving 10 bases not matched to a gene. The CDR3 is CASSSTGDLSETQYF. CDR3 nucleotides: TGCGCCAGCAGCTCCACAGGGGATTTGAGCGAGACCCAGTACTTC.

This rearrangement joins TRBV5-6 to TRBJ1-2; D not resolved. Germline CDR1 reads SGHDT; CDR2 reads YYEEEE. V lost 4 bases and J 4 bases, leaving 20 bases between the germline ends. There are 16 residues in the CDR3. The CDR3, as DNA: TGTGCCAGCAGCCGGCGGATTTTGCCCCGGGGCTATGGCTACACCTTC. As protein: CASSRRILPRGYGYTF.

The genes are TRBV18 and TRBJ1-2; a possible D gene is TRBD1 (5 bases). Germline-derived CDR1 and CDR2 are KGHSH and LQKENI. V dropped 3 bases and J dropped 6 bases, with 11 bases sitting between them. The length of the CDR3 is 13 residues. The CDR3 sequence is CASSPRQTDGYTF. As DNA, the CDR3 is TGTGCCAGCTCACCCCGACAGACGGATGGCTACACCTTC. Full variable domain (missing parts from reference TRBV18 and TRBJ1-2): NAGVMQNPRHLVRRRGQEARLRCSPMKGHSHVYWYRQLPEEGLKFMVYLQKENIIDESGMPKERFSAEFPKEGPSILRIQQVVRGDSAAYFCASSPRQTDGYTFGSGTRLTVV.

The chain uses TRBV5-1 and TRBJ2-2; 7 bases line up with TRBD2. The CDR3 consists of 15 residues. The J segment lost 2 bases and the V segment lost 4 bases, leaving 5 bases of the junction unmatched. Germline V gene lookup returns CDR1 SGHRS and CDR2 YFSETQ. This CDR3 reads CASSEAGDNTGELFF. In nucleotides, the CDR3 is TGCGCCAGCAGCGAGGCGGGAGATAACACCGGGGAGCTGTTTTTT. The variable domain in full, completed from reference TRBV5-1 and TRBJ2-2, reads KAGVTQTPRYLIKTRGQQVTLSCSPISGHRSVSWYQQTPGQGLQFLFEYFSETQRNKGNFPGRFSGRQFSNSRSEMNVSTLELGDSALYLCASSEAGDNTGELFFGEGSRLTVL.

The chain carries TRBV5-1 and TRBJ1-4, with TRBD1 matching over 10 bases. Per the germline V gene, CDR1 is SGHRS and CDR2 is YFSETQ. V lost 4 bases, J lost 0 bases, and 12 bases stayed unmatched. This CDR3 has 19 amino acids. In nucleotides, the CDR3 is TGCGCCAGCAGCGATCAACCCGGGACAGGGGCCGCAACTAATGAAAAACTGTTTTTT. It is translated as CASSDQPGTGAATNEKLFF. Variable domain in full (rest from reference TRBV5-1 and TRBJ1-4): KAGVTQTPRYLIKTRGQQVTLSCSPISGHRSVSWYQQTPGQGLQFLFEYFSETQRNKGNFPGRFSGRQFSNSRSEMNVSTLELGDSALYLCASSDQPGTGAATNEKLFFGSGTQLSVL.

The chain recombines TRBV30 with TRBJ1-3; no definite D call. V lost 0 bases, J lost 4 bases, and 13 bases lay in between. This CDR3 region has 15 residues. Germline CDR1 is GTSNPN and CDR2 is SVGIG (reference sequence). The DNA of the CDR3 is TGTGCCTGGAGTGTGATTTGGTCAGCGGGAAACACCATATATTTT. Its protein product is CAWSVIWSAGNTIYF.

Notes on this clone: Other DNA sequences of this sample code for an identical CDR3. The chain joins TRBV18 to TRBJ2-2; 12 positions match TRBD2. V lost 3 bases, J lost 0 bases, and 2 bases stayed unmatched. Germline V gene data show CDR1 as KGHSH and CDR2 as LQKENI. CDR3 size: 17 residues. CDR3 sequence reads: CASSPGLAGTNTGELFF. CDR3 DNA sequence: TGTGCCAGCTCACCCGGACTAGCGGGGACGAACACCGGGGAGCTGTTTTTT.

The gene calls are TRBV12-2 and TRBJ2-2; TRBD2 is the table's D call, not checked against the DNA. TRBV12-2 is given as a pseudogene. The CDR3 covers 10 residues. CDR3 sequence (DNA): TGTGCACCCCCCGCCGGGGAGCTGTTTTTT. Its translation: CAPPAGELFF.

The rearrangement uses TRBV6-6 and TRBJ1-5; D might be TRBD1 (5 bases). V gave up 6 bases and J gave up 4 bases, with 16 bases separating them. Germline V gives CDR1 MNHNY, CDR2 SVGAGI (reference sequence). The CDR3 totals 15 residues. The CDR3 region is CASRPTVLGNQPQHF. DNA for the CDR3: TGTGCCAGCAGACCGACAGTTCTCGGGAATCAGCCCCAGCATTTT.

The chain links TRBV28 to TRBJ1-2, with D possibly being TRBD1 (5 bases). CDR1 is MDHEN and CDR2 is SYDVKM in the germline V gene. Trimming took 6 bases from V and 4 from J, leaving 15 bases between them. The CDR3 is 14 amino acids. CDR3 residues: CASSSHPGSYGYTF. In nucleotides, the CDR3 is TGTGCCAGCAGCTCCCATCCAGGGAGCTATGGCTACACCTTC.

The rearrangement joins TRBV27 to TRBJ2-2, with 13 bases fitting TRBD2. V lost 5 bases, J lost 7 bases, and 4 bases stayed unmatched. CDR1 MNHEY and CDR2 SMNVEV come from the germline V gene (reference sequence). CDR3 length: 15 amino acids. The CDR3 nucleotides read TGTGCCAGCAGTATCAGGACTAGCGGGAGCGGGGAGCTGTTTTTT. Translated, it gives CASSIRTSGSGELFF.

The chain links TRBV29-1 to TRBJ1-2, with 7 positions matching TRBD1. After removal of 2 bases from V and 2 bases from J, the junction contained 5 bases not matched to a gene. CDR3 length: 14 residues. Germline assignment: CDR1 SQVTM and CDR2 ANQGSEA. CDR3: CSVESGGPNYGYTF. The CDR3 DNA reads as TGCAGCGTTGAATCAGGGGGGCCCAACTATGGCTACACCTTC.

The chain's CDR3 is CASSRWTSGYGELFF. The DNA for the CDR3 is TGTGCCAGCAGCAGGTGGACTAGCGGTTACGGGGAGCTGTTTTTT. The chain employs TRBV5-4 and TRBJ2-2, with 10 nucleotides matching TRBD2. Trimming took 4 bases from V and 7 from J; bases not matched to a gene: 7. Germline V CDR1 and CDR2: SGHNT, YYREEE (reference sequence). The CDR3 is 15 amino acids.

This clone was found once. The CDR3 coding sequence is TGCGCCAGCAGCTTGGACAATCTGGGGATTAAGACTGAAGCTTTCTTT. It codes for CASSLDNLGIKTEAFF. This sequence joins TRBV5-1 and TRBJ1-1; no clear D gene. Trimming left V 0 bases short and J 5 bases short, with 17 bases between. Germline V gene lookup returns CDR1 SGHRS and CDR2 YFSETQ. The CDR3 length is 16 residues.

This clone was counted ten times or more. The V and J genes are TRBV6-5 and TRBJ2-5; 11 bases line up with TRBD2. The CDR3 sequence is 15 residues long. The V and J ends lost 6 bases and 5 bases, in that order; junction bases with no gene match: 8. Germline V CDR1 and CDR2: MNHEY, SVGAGI. The CDR3 sequence is CASRDSGRGRETQYF. In nucleotides, the CDR3 is TGTGCCAGCAGGGATAGCGGGAGGGGCAGGGAGACCCAGTACTTC.

With respect to this clone: The junction differs from germline at one of its ends, possibly a read error. This chain connects TRBV7-2 to TRBJ2-3; D may be TRBD2 (6 bases). The CDR3 is 14 residues long. The V gene's germline CDR1 is SGHTA and CDR2 FQGNSA. CDR3 in amino acids: CASRLAASTDTQYF. The CDR3 bases are TGTGCCAGCAGGTTAGCGGCAAGTACAGATACGCAGTATTTT.

J is TRBJ1-6 and V is TRBV4-3; a weak D match, TRBD1 (5 bases). The length of the CDR3 is 17 residues. Germline V gene lookup returns CDR1 LGHNA and CDR2 YSLEER. V lost 4 bases to trimming and J lost 8 bases, with 21 bases between them. The CDR3 spells CASSPGRFRDADSPLHF. As DNA, the CDR3 is TGCGCCAGCAGCCCCGGCCGGTTCCGGGACGCGGATTCACCCCTCCACTTT.

The chain couples TRBV7-2 to TRBJ2-1; D gene uncertain. The V and J ends lost 3 bases and 3 bases respectively, with 6 bases between them. This CDR3 spans 13 amino acids. Germline-derived CDR1 and CDR2 are SGHTA and FQGNSA. Here the CDR3 reads CASSFGIYNEQFF. The CDR3 DNA is TGTGCCAGCAGCTTTGGAATCTACAATGAGCAGTTCTTC.

The chain has TRBV4-2 and TRBJ2-3; the match to TRBD1 covers 9 bases. The V gene's germline CDR1 is LGHNA and CDR2 YNFKEQ. Losses at the gene ends were 1 base for V and 4 bases for J; bases not matched to a gene: 3. The CDR3 runs to 15 residues. The CDR3 sequence is CASSQGQGESDTQYF. In DNA form, the CDR3 reads TGTGCCAGCAGCCAAGGACAGGGGGAGTCAGATACGCAGTATTTT.

The rearrangement uses TRBV28 and TRBJ2-3; 9 bases fit TRBD2. From germline, CDR1 is MDHEN and CDR2 SYDVKM. The CDR3 loop spans 16 amino acids. V trimming: 7 bases; J trimming: 2 bases; junction bases outside the gene matches: 10. CDR3 residues: CASIAAGGRVTDTQYF. CDR3 bases: TGTGCCAGCATCGCCGCGGGCGGGAGGGTCACAGATACGCAGTATTTT.

This chain uses TRBV5-4 with TRBJ2-2; 9 bases match TRBD2. CDR1 and CDR2 (germline): SGHNT, YYREEE (reference sequence). The V and J ends lost 4 bases and 4 bases, in that order; junction bases with no gene match: 2. This CDR3 comprises 14 residues. CDR3 protein: CASSQREVTGELFF. The CDR3 DNA reads as TGTGCCAGCAGCCAGCGGGAGGTCACCGGGGAGCTGTTTTTT.